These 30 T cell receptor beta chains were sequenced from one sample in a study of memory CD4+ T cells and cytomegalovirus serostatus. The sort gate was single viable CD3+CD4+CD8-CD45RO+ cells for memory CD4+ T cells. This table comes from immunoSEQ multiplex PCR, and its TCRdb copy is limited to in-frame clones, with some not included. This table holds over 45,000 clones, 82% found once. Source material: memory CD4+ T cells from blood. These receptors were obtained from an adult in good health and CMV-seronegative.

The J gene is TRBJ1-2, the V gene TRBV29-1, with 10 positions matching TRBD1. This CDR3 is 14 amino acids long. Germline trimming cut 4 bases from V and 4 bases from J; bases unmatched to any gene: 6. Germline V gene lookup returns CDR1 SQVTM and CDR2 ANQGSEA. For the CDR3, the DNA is TGCAGCGTTGCCCCCGGGACAGGGGCCTATGGCTACACCTTC. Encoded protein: CSVAPGTGAYGYTF.

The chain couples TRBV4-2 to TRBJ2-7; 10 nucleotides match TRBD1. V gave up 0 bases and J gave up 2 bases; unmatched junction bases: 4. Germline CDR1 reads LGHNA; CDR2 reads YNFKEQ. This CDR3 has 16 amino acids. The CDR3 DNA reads TGTGCCAGCAGCCAAGAACTGGGACAGGGGACCTACGAGCAGTACTTC. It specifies CASSQELGQGTYEQYF.

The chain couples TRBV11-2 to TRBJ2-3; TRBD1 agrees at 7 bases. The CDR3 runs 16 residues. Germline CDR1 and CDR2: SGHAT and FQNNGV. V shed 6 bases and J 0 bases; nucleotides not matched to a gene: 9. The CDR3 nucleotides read TGTGCCAGCAGGTTACGACAGGGTCGAAGCACAGATACGCAGTATTTT. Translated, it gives CASRLRQGRSTDTQYF.

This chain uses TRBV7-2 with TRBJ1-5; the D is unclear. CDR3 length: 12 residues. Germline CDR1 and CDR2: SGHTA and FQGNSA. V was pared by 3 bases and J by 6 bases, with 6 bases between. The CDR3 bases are TGTGCCAGCAGCTTGGGTACTCAGCCCCAGCATTTT. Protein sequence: CASSLGTQPQHF.

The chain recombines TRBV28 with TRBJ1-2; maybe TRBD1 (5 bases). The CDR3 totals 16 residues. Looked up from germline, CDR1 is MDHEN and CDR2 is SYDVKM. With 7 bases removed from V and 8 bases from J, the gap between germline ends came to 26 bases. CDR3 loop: CASNFFTSIGVHGYTF. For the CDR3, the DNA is TGTGCCAGCAATTTTTTCACGTCTATAGGGGTCCACGGCTACACCTTC.

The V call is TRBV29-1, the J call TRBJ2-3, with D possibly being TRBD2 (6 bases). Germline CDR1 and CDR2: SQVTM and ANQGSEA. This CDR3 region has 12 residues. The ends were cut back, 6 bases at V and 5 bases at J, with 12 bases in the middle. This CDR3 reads CSVSDGGDTQYF. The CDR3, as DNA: TGCAGCGTATCGGACGGGGGAGATACGCAGTATTTT.

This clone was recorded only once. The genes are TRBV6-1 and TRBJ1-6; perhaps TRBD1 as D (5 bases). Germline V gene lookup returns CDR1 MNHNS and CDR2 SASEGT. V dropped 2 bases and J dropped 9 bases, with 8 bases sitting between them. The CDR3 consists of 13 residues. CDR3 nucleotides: TGTGCCAGCAGTGAAAGGGACCTTTCACCCCTCCACTTT. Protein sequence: CASSERDLSPLHF.

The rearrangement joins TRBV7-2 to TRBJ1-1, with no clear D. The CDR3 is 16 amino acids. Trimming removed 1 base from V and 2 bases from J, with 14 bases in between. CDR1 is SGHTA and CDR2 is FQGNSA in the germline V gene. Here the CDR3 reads CASSLVRIGKNTEAFF. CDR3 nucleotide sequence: TGTGCCAGCAGCTTAGTAAGGATTGGAAAAAACACTGAAGCTTTCTTT.

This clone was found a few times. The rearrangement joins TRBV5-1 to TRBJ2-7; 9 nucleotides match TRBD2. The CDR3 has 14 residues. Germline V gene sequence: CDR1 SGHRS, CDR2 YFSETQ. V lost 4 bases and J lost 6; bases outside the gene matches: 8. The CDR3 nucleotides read TGCGCCAGCAGCCCGGGACTAGCTTCACTCGAGCAGTACTTC. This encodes CASSPGLASLEQYF.

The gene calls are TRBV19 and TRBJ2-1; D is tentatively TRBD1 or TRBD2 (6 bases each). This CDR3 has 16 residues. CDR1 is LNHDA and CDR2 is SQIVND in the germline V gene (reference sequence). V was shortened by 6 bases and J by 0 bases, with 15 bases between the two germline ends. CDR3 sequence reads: CASRSPGGSSYNEQFF. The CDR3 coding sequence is TGTGCCAGTAGGTCCCCCGGGGGCAGCTCCTACAATGAGCAGTTCTTC.

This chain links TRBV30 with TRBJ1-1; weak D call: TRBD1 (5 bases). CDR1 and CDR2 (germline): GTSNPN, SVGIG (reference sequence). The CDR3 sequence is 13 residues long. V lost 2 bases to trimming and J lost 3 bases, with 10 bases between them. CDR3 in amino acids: CAWSIRGDTEAFF. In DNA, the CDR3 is TGTGCCTGGAGTATACGGGGGGACACTGAAGCTTTCTTT.

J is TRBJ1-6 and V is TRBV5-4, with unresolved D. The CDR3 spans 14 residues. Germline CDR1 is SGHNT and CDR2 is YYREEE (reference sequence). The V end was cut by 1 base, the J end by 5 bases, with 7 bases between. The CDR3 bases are TGTGCCAGCAGCTTGAGCGTCAATAATTCACCCCTCCACTTT. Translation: CASSLSVNNSPLHF.

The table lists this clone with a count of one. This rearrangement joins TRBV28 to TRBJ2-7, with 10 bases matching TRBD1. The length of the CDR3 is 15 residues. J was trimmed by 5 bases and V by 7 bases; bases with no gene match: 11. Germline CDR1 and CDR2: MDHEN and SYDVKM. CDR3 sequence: CASTGGGTGEHEQYF. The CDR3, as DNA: TGTGCCAGCACCGGAGGTGGGACAGGGGAGCACGAGCAGTACTTC.

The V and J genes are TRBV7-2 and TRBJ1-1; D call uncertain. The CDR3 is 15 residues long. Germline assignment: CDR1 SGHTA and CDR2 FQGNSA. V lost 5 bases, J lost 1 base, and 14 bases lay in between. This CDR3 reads CASSRSTFGNTEAFF. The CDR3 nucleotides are TGTGCCAGCAGCCGGTCCACATTTGGGAACACTGAAGCTTTCTTT.

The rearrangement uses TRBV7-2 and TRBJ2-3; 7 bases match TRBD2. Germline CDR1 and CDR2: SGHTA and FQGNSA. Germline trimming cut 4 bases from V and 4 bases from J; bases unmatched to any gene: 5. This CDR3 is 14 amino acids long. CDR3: CASSSGGSADTQYF. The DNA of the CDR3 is TGTGCCAGCAGCTCCGGGGGGTCCGCAGATACGCAGTATTTT.

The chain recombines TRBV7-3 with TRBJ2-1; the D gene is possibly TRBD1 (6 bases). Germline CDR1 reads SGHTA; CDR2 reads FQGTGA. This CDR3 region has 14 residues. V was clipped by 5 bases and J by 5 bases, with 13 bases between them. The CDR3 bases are TGTGCCAGCAGCCAAATGGGGGCCGACAATGAGCAGTTCTTC. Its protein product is CASSQMGADNEQFF.

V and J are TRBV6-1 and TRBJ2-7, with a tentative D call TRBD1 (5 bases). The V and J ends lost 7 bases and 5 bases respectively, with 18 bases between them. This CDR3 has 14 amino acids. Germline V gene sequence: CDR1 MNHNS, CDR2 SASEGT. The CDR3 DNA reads TGTGCCAGCATCTTCAGGGTGGCGCTGCACGAGCAGTACTTC. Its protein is CASIFRVALHEQYF.

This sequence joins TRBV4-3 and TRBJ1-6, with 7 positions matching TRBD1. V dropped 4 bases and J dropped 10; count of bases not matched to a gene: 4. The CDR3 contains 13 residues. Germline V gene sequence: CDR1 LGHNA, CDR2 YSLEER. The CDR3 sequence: CASSLDRDSPLHF. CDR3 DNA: TGCGCCAGCAGCCTAGACAGGGACTCACCCCTCCACTTT.

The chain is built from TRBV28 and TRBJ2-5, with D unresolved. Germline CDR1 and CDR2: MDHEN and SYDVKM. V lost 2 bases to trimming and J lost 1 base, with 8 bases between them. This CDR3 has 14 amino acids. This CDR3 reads CASSLLQVQETQYF. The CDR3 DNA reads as TGTGCCAGCAGTTTACTGCAGGTCCAAGAGACCCAGTACTTC.

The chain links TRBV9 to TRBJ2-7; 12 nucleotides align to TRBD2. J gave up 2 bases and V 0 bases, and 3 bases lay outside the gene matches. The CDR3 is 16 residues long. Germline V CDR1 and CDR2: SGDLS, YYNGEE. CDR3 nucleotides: TGTGCCAGCAGCGTAGGGGCTAGCGGGGGGGCCTACGAGCAGTACTTC. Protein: CASSVGASGGAYEQYF.

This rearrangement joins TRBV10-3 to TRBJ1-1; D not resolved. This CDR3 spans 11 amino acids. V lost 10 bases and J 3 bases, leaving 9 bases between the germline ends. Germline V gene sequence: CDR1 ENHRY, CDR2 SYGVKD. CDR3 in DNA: TGTGCCACCAGGCGCGACACTGAAGCTTTCTTT. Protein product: CATRRDTEAFF.

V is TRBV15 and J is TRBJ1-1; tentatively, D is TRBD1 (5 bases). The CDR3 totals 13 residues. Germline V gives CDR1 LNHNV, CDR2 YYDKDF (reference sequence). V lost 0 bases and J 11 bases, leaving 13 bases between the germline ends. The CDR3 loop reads CATSRDYSGTAFF. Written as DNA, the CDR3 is TGTGCCACCAGCAGAGACTACTCAGGGACGGCTTTCTTT.

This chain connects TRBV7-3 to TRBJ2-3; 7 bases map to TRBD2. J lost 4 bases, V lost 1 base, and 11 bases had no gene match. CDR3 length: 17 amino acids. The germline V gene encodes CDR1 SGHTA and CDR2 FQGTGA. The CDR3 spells CASSLMGGGVSPDTQYF. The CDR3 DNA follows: TGTGCCAGCAGCTTAATGGGCGGGGGAGTATCTCCAGATACGCAGTATTTT.

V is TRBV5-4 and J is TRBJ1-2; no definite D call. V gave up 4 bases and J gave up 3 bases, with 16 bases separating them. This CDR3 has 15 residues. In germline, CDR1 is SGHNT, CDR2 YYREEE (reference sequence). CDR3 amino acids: CASSTASPRDYGYTF. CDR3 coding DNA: TGTGCCAGCAGCACAGCCTCACCGAGGGACTATGGCTACACCTTC. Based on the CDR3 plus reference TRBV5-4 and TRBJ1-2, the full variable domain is ETGVTQSPTHLIKTRGQQVTLRCSSQSGHNTVSWYQQALGQGPQFIFQYYREEENGRGNFPPRFSGLQFPNYSSELNVNALELDDSALYLCASSTASPRDYGYTFGSGTRLTVV.

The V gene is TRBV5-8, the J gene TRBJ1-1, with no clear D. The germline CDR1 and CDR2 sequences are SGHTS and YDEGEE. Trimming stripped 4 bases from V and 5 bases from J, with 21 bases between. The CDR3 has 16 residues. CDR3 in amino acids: CASSGRTRRLGTEAFF. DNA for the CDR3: TGTGCCAGCAGCGGTCGGACGCGGCGTTTGGGGACTGAAGCTTTCTTT. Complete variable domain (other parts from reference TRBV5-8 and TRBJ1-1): EAGVTQSPTHLIKTRGQQATLRCSPISGHTSVYWYQQALGLGLQFLLWYDEGEERNRGNFPPRFSGRQFPNYSSELNVNALELEDSALYLCASSGRTRRLGTEAFFGQGTRLTVV.

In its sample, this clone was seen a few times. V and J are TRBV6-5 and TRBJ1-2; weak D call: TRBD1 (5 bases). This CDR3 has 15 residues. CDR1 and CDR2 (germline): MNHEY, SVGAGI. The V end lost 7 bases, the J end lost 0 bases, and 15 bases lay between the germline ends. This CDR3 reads CASNKGDSTNYGYTF. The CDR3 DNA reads TGTGCCAGCAACAAAGGCGACAGCACTAACTATGGCTACACCTTC.

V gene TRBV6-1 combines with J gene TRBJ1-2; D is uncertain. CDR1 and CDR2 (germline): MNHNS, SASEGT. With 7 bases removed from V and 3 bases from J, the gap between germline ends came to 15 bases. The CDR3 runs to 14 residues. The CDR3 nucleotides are TGTGCCAGCAAAGGTCACGCCACGGACTATGGCTACACCTTC. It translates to CASKGHATDYGYTF.

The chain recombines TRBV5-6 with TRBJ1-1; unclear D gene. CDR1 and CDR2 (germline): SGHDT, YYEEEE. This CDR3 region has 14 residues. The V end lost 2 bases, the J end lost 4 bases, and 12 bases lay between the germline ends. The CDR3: CASSLSGSGTEAFF. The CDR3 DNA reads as TGTGCCAGCAGCTTAAGTGGGAGTGGCACTGAAGCTTTCTTT.

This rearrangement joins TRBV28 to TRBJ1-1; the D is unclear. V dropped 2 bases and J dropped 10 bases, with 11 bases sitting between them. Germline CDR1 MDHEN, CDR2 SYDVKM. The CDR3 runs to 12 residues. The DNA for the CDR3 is TGTGCCAGCAGTTTAATGGGTCAACGAGCTTTCTTT. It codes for CASSLMGQRAFF.

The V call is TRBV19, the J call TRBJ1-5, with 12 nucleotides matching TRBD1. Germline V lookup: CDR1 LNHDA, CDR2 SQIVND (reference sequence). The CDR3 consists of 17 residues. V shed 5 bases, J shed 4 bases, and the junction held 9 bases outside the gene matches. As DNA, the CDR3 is TGTGCCAGTAGTCTAGGGACAGGGGGCGAGATGAATCAGCCCCAGCATTTT. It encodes CASSLGTGGEMNQPQHF.